This TCR beta chain is drawn from a study of blood T cell repertoires in COVID-19. On the study more broadly: Acute and convalescent COVID-19 specimens originated in the United States, Italy and Spain. PBMCs, B-cell-depleted T cells, or T cells were the source of the cDNA or gDNA that made up the material.

In the authors' workflow: From reference gene primer amplification, estimates of nucleated cell counts were derived. TCRdb's copy holds only in-frame clones and misses some; the assay was immunoSEQ multiplex PCR. The V and J calls and clone size are taken from that table; D and trimming were inferred from the DNA. This repertoire shows 210,000 or so clones, 80% to 90% found once; its top ten account for roughly 2%. The CDR3 contains 12 residues. V dropped 0 bases and J dropped 3 bases, with 6 bases sitting between them. Germline CDR1 and CDR2: GTSNPN and SVGIG (reference sequence). J is TRBJ2-7 and V is TRBV30; D is ambiguous. The sequenced sample was peripheral blood. The receptor was isolated from a woman between 45 and 60 years old with acute or convalescent COVID-19. This CDR3 reads CAWSVKHYEQYF. The CDR3 nucleotides read TGTGCCTGGAGTGTGAAGCACTACGAGCAGTACTTC. The full variable domain, in which reference TRBV30 and TRBJ2-7 provide the parts outside the CDR3, is SQTIHQWPATLVQPVGSPLSLECTVEGTSNPNLYWYRQAAGRGLQLLFYSVGIGQISSEVPQNLSASRPQDRQFILSSKKLLLSDSGFYLCAWSVKHYEQYFGPGTRLTVT.